The 21 T cell receptor beta chains below were found in one sample sequenced in a study of T cell changes during pregnancy in multiple sclerosis. This table comes from immunoSEQ multiplex PCR, and its TCRdb copy is limited to in-frame clones, with some not included. The data show around 78,000 clones, about nine tenths seen once. Sequenced material: peripheral blood, taken in the third trimester of pregnancy. All receptors derive from a female donor in good health, enrolled as a control in a pregnancy study.

This chain connects TRBV9 to TRBJ2-7; D perhaps matches TRBD1 (6 bases). The CDR3 has 15 amino acids. V lost 4 bases and J 2 bases, leaving 16 bases between the germline ends. The germline CDR1 and CDR2 sequences are SGDLS and YYNGEE. CDR3 loop: CASSPQGSSAYEQYF. DNA for the CDR3: TGTGCCAGCAGCCCGCAGGGGAGTAGCGCCTACGAGCAGTACTTC.

This clone has only a few counts. This chain connects TRBV2 to TRBJ2-2; 12 bases line up with TRBD2. Looked up from germline, CDR1 is SNHLY and CDR2 is FYNNEI. The CDR3 has 15 amino acids. With V trimmed by 7 bases and J by 6 bases, 6 bases remained unmatched. CDR3 in amino acids: CASIPTSGGPGELFF. CDR3 coding DNA: TGTGCCAGCATCCCGACTAGCGGGGGACCCGGGGAGCTGTTTTTT.

A remark on this clone: The limits of the CDR3 on the DNA are not certain, so only TCRdb's listed CDR3 is given. This sequence joins TRBV21-1 and TRBJ1-1; the table assigns TRBD1, which was not confirmed against the DNA. TRBV21-1 has pseudogene status. Counting both end residues, the CDR3 totals 16 amino acids. The CDR3 loop reads CASSKIWGRGSTEAFF.

The chain couples TRBV6-5 to TRBJ1-3, with a weak D call TRBD1 (5 bases). Germline values: CDR1 MNHEY, CDR2 SVGAGI. V lost 2 bases, J lost 4 bases, and 6 bases lay in between. The CDR3 spans 13 residues. The CDR3 bases are TGTGCCAGCAGTTACGGACAAGGAAACACCATATATTTT. The encoded protein is CASSYGQGNTIYF.

The rearrangement uses TRBV6-1 and TRBJ1-4; 9 bases match TRBD1. Germline lookup yields CDR1 MNHNS and CDR2 SASEGT. After removal of 1 base from V and 7 bases from J, the junction contained 1 base not matched to a gene. The CDR3 runs 14 residues. The CDR3 loop reads CASSEGTGVEKLFF. The CDR3 coding sequence is TGTGCCAGCAGTGAAGGGACAGGGGTTGAAAAACTGTTTTTT.

The chain couples TRBV19 to TRBJ1-1, with a tentative D call TRBD1 (6 bases). V lost 11 bases, J lost 3 bases, and 28 bases lay in between. Germline V CDR1 and CDR2: LNHDA, SQIVND (reference sequence). The CDR3 contains 17 residues. CDR3 nucleotides: TGTGCCTCAAGGGGGGGGCAGGGAAGATTGCGGGACACTGAAGCTTTCTTT. It codes for CASRGGQGRLRDTEAFF.

This sequence joins TRBV19 and TRBJ2-7, with D perhaps matching TRBD2 (6 bases). Germline V lookup: CDR1 LNHDA, CDR2 SQIVND (reference sequence). This CDR3 has 14 residues. Trimming took off 4 bases at V and 1 base at J, with 11 bases between the two ends. CDR3 bases: TGTGCCAGTAGTAGGAGGGGTGGGTCCTACGAGCAGTACTTC. This encodes CASSRRGGSYEQYF.

The rearrangement uses TRBV6-5 and TRBJ2-1; D might be TRBD2 (6 bases). The CDR3 contains 15 residues. Trimming took off 0 bases at V and 9 bases at J, with 15 bases between the two ends. Germline CDR1 is MNHEY and CDR2 is SVGAGI. Here the CDR3 reads CASSYSEDWRGEQFF. The CDR3 region has the DNA TGTGCCAGCAGTTACTCGGAGGATTGGCGGGGTGAGCAGTTCTTC.

V and J are TRBV10-2 and TRBJ1-5; D is uncertain. Germline loops: CDR1 WSHSY, CDR2 SAAADI. The CDR3 is 13 amino acids. Trimming stripped 0 bases from V and 9 bases from J, with 9 bases between. CDR3 bases: TGCGCCAGCAGTGAGTCTTCTGTTCGGCCCCAGCATTTT. Amino acid sequence: CASSESSVRPQHF.

The chain is built from TRBV5-4 and TRBJ2-3; 10 nucleotides align to TRBD1. Trimming cost V 4 bases and J 9 bases; bases outside gene matches: 14. There are 16 residues in the CDR3. Germline V gene lookup returns CDR1 SGHNT and CDR2 YYREEE (reference sequence). The CDR3 sequence: CASSDRDRGPRRTQYF. CDR3 bases: TGTGCCAGCAGCGACCGGGACAGGGGACCCCGGCGGACGCAGTATTTT. The full variable domain, completed using reference TRBV5-4 and TRBJ2-3, is ETGVTQSPTHLIKTRGQQVTLRCSSQSGHNTVSWYQQALGQGPQFIFQYYREEENGRGNFPPRFSGLQFPNYSSELNVNALELDDSALYLCASSDRDRGPRRTQYFGPGTRLTVL.

The genes are TRBV19 and TRBJ1-2; possibly TRBD1 for D (6 bases). Germline V gene sequence: CDR1 LNHDA, CDR2 SQIVND (reference sequence). Trimming pared 5 bases from V and 2 bases from J, leaving 9 bases between. The CDR3 is 13 residues long. CDR3 region: CASSPTGNYGYTF. In nucleotides, the CDR3 is TGTGCCAGTAGTCCTACAGGGAACTATGGCTACACCTTC.

In this sample, this clone turned up once. The chain uses TRBV18 and TRBJ2-1; TRBD2 matches at 9 bases. Unmatched junction bases numbered 2, after V lost 5 bases and J lost 9 bases. The germline CDR1 and CDR2 sequences are KGHSH and LQKENI. CDR3 length: 12 residues. The CDR3 sequence is CASSSLAGEQFF. CDR3 nucleotide sequence: TGTGCCAGCTCATCACTAGCGGGTGAGCAGTTCTTC.

V usage is TRBV9 and J usage is TRBJ2-7; 8 nucleotides line up with TRBD2. The CDR3 has 17 residues. The trim removed 0 bases at V and 5 bases at J, leaving 13 bases unmatched. Germline CDR1 is SGDLS and CDR2 is YYNGEE. This CDR3 is CASSVAPPLAGRDEQYF. CDR3 coding DNA: TGTGCCAGCAGCGTAGCCCCTCCTCTAGCGGGTAGAGACGAGCAGTACTTC. The full variable domain, rest sourced from reference TRBV9 and TRBJ2-7, is DSGVTQTPKHLITATGQRVTLRCSPRSGDLSVYWYQQSLDQGLQFLIQYYNGEERAKGNILERFSAQQFPDLHSELNLSSLELGDSALYFCASSVAPPLAGRDEQYFGPGTRLTVT.

The V gene is TRBV10-2, the J gene TRBJ1-5, with D possibly matching TRBD1 (6 bases). In germline, CDR1 is WSHSY, CDR2 SAAADI. The CDR3 runs 17 residues. The V end was cut by 2 bases, the J end by 4 bases, with 18 bases between. CDR3 sequence reads: CASSEMRDTGFNQPQHF. CDR3 DNA: TGCGCCAGCAGTGAGATGAGGGACACGGGATTTAATCAGCCCCAGCATTTT.

The chain combines TRBV6-5 with TRBJ2-7; D is possibly TRBD1 (5 bases). The V and J ends lost 1 base and 2 bases respectively, with 12 bases between them. CDR1 is MNHEY and CDR2 is SVGAGI in the germline V gene. This CDR3 has 15 residues. CDR3 DNA: TGTGCCAGCAGTTACTGGCAGGGATCTCCCTACGAGCAGTACTTC. Its translation is CASSYWQGSPYEQYF.

DNA for the CDR3: TGTGCCAGCAGCCCACGACTAGCGGGGGGTCCCAATGAGCAGTTCTTC. Amino acid sequence: CASSPRLAGGPNEQFF. This chain links TRBV7-8 with TRBJ2-1, with 13 nucleotides matching TRBD2. The CDR3 consists of 16 residues. V dropped 5 bases and J dropped 6; count of bases not matched to a gene: 7. Germline V gene lookup returns CDR1 SGHVS and CDR2 FQNEAQ.

The rearrangement uses TRBV28 and TRBJ1-1; D unclear. Trimming stripped 3 bases from V and 7 bases from J, with 9 bases between. CDR3 length: 12 residues. Germline V gives CDR1 MDHEN, CDR2 SYDVKM. In DNA, the CDR3 is TGTGCCAGCAGTTTGGCCGGGGATGAAGCTTTCTTT. Its translation is CASSLAGDEAFF.

This chain connects TRBV7-9 to TRBJ2-1; D possibly corresponds to TRBD1 (6 bases). Germline CDR1 reads SEHNR; CDR2 reads FQNEAQ (reference sequence). The CDR3 length is 15 residues. Between the trimmed V and J ends, which lost 5 bases and 5 bases, there was a span of 16 bases. The CDR3 protein is CASSLRGRLDNEQFF. In nucleotides, the CDR3 is TGTGCCAGCAGCCTCAGGGGAAGGCTCGACAATGAGCAGTTCTTC.

The V and J genes are TRBV6-5 and TRBJ1-4; D is perhaps TRBD1 (6 bases). The CDR3 contains 14 residues. V was trimmed by 2 bases and J by 6 bases, leaving 10 bases between them. Germline V lookup: CDR1 MNHEY, CDR2 SVGAGI. The CDR3 region is CASSYAPGDEKLFF. CDR3 sequence (DNA): TGTGCCAGCAGTTACGCCCCAGGGGATGAAAAACTGTTTTTT.

The chain uses TRBV6-5 and TRBJ2-7, with 10 bases identical to TRBD1. The V gene's germline CDR1 is MNHEY and CDR2 SVGAGI. The V and J ends lost 4 bases and 6 bases, in that order; junction bases with no gene match: 9. CDR3 length: 15 residues. The CDR3 DNA is TGTGCCAGCAGTTCTCCGGGACAGGGGAGAGGCGAGCAGTACTTC. It specifies CASSSPGQGRGEQYF.

V is TRBV9 and J is TRBJ2-3; D is possibly TRBD2 (5 bases). Germline V gene lookup returns CDR1 SGDLS and CDR2 YYNGEE. The CDR3 is 15 amino acids. Deletions cut 3 bases from V and 0 bases from J, with 11 bases between. CDR3 DNA sequence: TGTGCCAGCAGCGCCCGGACTGATAGCACAGATACGCAGTATTTT. Translated: CASSARTDSTDTQYF.